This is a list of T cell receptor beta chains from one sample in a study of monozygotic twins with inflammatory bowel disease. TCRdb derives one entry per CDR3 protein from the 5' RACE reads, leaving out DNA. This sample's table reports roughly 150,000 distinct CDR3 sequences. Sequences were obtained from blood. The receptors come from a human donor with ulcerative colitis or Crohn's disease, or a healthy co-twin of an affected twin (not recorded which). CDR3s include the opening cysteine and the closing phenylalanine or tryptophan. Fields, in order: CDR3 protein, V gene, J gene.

CSATGPLGETQYF	TRBV20-1	TRBJ2-5
CSVISEQAAYEQYF	TRBV29-1	TRBJ2-7
CASSDGLAGAVEQFF	TRBV3-1	TRBJ2-1
CASSLFPGRIDEAFF	TRBV5-6	TRBJ1-1
CASSRRYEQYF	TRBV28	TRBJ2-7
CSARVGGTYNEQFF	TRBV20-1	TRBJ2-1
CSARDLGGLSTDTQYF	TRBV20-1	TRBJ2-3
CASSSGLGEQYF	TRBV5-5	TRBJ2-7
CASSGGLAGGDSYEQYF	TRBV5-1	TRBJ2-7
CASRGSQLRYNEQFF	TRBV7-9	TRBJ2-1
CAWSAWTGGTEAFF	TRBV30	TRBJ1-1
CASSLEAGRGTEAFF	TRBV5-1	TRBJ1-1
CASSFNERLGSEQYF	TRBV28	TRBJ2-7